The 21 T cell receptor beta chains in this list originate from one sample, sequenced in a study of OX40 agonist ivuxolimab in advanced cancers. Clones were read by immunoSEQ multiplex PCR, and TCRdb kept only the in-frame ones, dropping some. This table has about 93,000 clones, 89% appearing once. The material was CD4+ or CD8+ T cells sorted from blood, obtained in a trial of the OX40 agonist ivuxolimab. The receptors stem from an adult with an advanced solid tumor such as melanoma, head and neck, liver or kidney cancer.

The chain has TRBV7-3 and TRBJ2-5, with 10 bases fitting TRBD2. This CDR3 region has 13 residues. The V and J ends lost 6 bases and 5 bases, in that order; junction bases with no gene match: 3. The germline gives CDR1 SGHTA, CDR2 FQGTGA. In nucleotides, the CDR3 is TGTGCCAGCAGTAGGACTAGCGGCGAGACCCAGTACTTC. It is translated as CASSRTSGETQYF. Supplemented by reference TRBV7-3 and TRBJ2-5, the full variable domain reads GAGVSQTPSNKVTEKGKYVELRCDPISGHTALYWYRQSLGQGPEFLIYFQGTGAADDSGLPNDRFFAVRPEGSVSTLKIQRTERGDSAVYLCASSRTSGETQYFGPGTRLLVL.

The chain joins TRBV7-9 to TRBJ1-5; TRBD1 might be the D (5 bases). Germline V gene sequence: CDR1 SEHNR, CDR2 FQNEAQ (reference sequence). Trimming left V 0 bases short and J 1 base short, with 10 bases between. CDR3 size: 16 residues. The CDR3 protein is CASSLAMTESNQPQHF. The DNA of the CDR3 is TGTGCCAGCAGCTTAGCAATGACAGAGAGCAATCAGCCCCAGCATTTT.

This chain uses TRBV9 with TRBJ2-5, with 9 bases fitting TRBD2. The V segment lost 4 bases and the J segment 5 bases; nucleotides outside the gene matches: 6. The germline V gene encodes CDR1 SGDLS and CDR2 YYNGEE. CDR3 length equals 14 residues. The CDR3 nucleotides are TGTGCCAGCAGCCATAGCGGGGGCGGGGAGACCCAGTACTTC. The encoded protein is CASSHSGGGETQYF.

The chain links TRBV19 to TRBJ2-4; no definite D call. The V gene lost 5 bases and the J gene lost 0 bases, with 11 bases spanning the gap. CDR1 and CDR2 from the germline V gene are LNHDA and SQIVND (reference sequence). This CDR3 has 15 amino acids. The CDR3 protein is CASSQDALAKNIQYF. As DNA, the CDR3 is TGTGCCAGTAGTCAGGACGCCCTAGCCAAAAACATTCAGTACTTC.

The chain links TRBV4-1 to TRBJ2-1; 9 bases are a match to TRBD2. The germline CDR1 and CDR2 sequences are MGHRA and YSYEKL. The CDR3 loop spans 18 amino acids. Trimming at V came to 3 bases and at J to 4 bases, leaving 13 bases not matched to a gene. CDR3 amino acids: CASSQAFRTSVTYNEQFF. CDR3 in DNA: TGCGCCAGCAGCCAGGCTTTCCGGACTAGCGTGACTTACAATGAGCAGTTCTTC.

This chain uses TRBV4-1 with TRBJ1-5; 7 bases align to TRBD1. Trimming cost V 1 base and J 3 bases; bases outside gene matches: 9. CDR3 length equals 17 residues. Germline assignment: CDR1 MGHRA and CDR2 YSYEKL. This CDR3 is CASSQVLQGDHNQPQHF. CDR3 bases: TGCGCCAGCAGCCAAGTACTTCAGGGGGACCACAATCAGCCCCAGCATTTT.

In its sample, this clone was seen once. The rearrangement uses TRBV10-3 and TRBJ2-3; D remains ambiguous. There are 13 residues in the CDR3. V lost 3 bases, J lost 2 bases, and 6 bases lay in between. Germline loops: CDR1 ENHRY, CDR2 SYGVKD. As DNA, the CDR3 is TGTGCCATCAGTGAACAAATCACAGATACGCAGTATTTT. This codes for CAISEQITDTQYF.

The rearrangement uses TRBV25-1 and TRBJ2-7; D may correspond to TRBD1 or TRBD2 (6 bases each). The V and J ends lost 4 bases and 0 bases respectively, with 7 bases between them. The CDR3 length is 13 residues. Germline V gene data show CDR1 as MGHDK and CDR2 as SYGVNS. For the CDR3, the DNA is TGTGCCAGCAGTGGGGGGGCCTCCTACGAGCAGTACTTC. Translation gives CASSGGASYEQYF.

The chain is built from TRBV11-3 and TRBJ2-7; 8 bases agree with TRBD2. Germline V gene lookup returns CDR1 SGHNT and CDR2 YENEEA. J gave up 5 bases and V 6 bases, and 9 bases lay outside the gene matches. The CDR3 contains 14 residues. The CDR3 here is CASSSSGSGHEQYF. In nucleotides, the CDR3 is TGTGCCAGCAGTTCCAGCGGGAGCGGCCACGAGCAGTACTTC.

The chain recombines TRBV18 with TRBJ2-1; D is possibly TRBD2 (5 bases). Germline V gene data show CDR1 as KGHSH and CDR2 as LQKENI. Trimming pared 0 bases from V and 7 bases from J, leaving 7 bases between. The CDR3 consists of 13 residues. The CDR3 is CASSPPWRNEQFF. The CDR3 DNA sequence: TGTGCCAGCTCACCACCGTGGAGGAATGAGCAGTTCTTC.

J is TRBJ1-5 and V is TRBV28; unclear D gene. V gave up 6 bases and J gave up 0 bases, with 18 bases separating them. Germline V gene data show CDR1 as MDHEN and CDR2 as SYDVKM. The CDR3 runs to 17 residues. DNA of the CDR3: TGTGCCAGCAGGGAACGAAGATACACAGATAGCAATCAGCCCCAGCATTTT. Protein product: CASRERRYTDSNQPQHF.

The V and J genes are TRBV29-1 and TRBJ1-1; D unresolved. Germline V lookup: CDR1 SQVTM, CDR2 ANQGSEA. Between the trimmed V and J ends, which lost 4 bases and 5 bases, there was a span of 5 bases. The CDR3 is 10 amino acids. The CDR3 reads CSVGQTEAFF. The CDR3 nucleotides read TGCAGCGTTGGACAAACTGAAGCTTTCTTT.

The chain has TRBV9 and TRBJ2-2, with TRBD2 matching over 8 bases. Trimming at V came to 4 bases and at J to 2 bases, leaving 10 bases not matched to a gene. CDR3 size: 17 residues. Germline lookup yields CDR1 SGDLS and CDR2 YYNGEE. The CDR3 sequence: CASSPRGSGTNTGELFF. The CDR3 DNA follows: TGTGCCAGCAGCCCTCGTGGTAGCGGGACCAACACCGGGGAGCTGTTTTTT.

The rearrangement links TRBV5-1 to TRBJ1-2, with 8 positions matching TRBD1. The CDR3 extends over 14 amino acids. In germline, CDR1 is SGHRS, CDR2 YFSETQ. Trimming removed 0 bases from V and 8 bases from J; junction bases left unmatched: 6. DNA for the CDR3: TGCGCCAGCAGCTTGGGGACAGGGCTGCGCGGCTACACCTTC. Translation gives CASSLGTGLRGYTF.

This chain joins TRBV7-9 and TRBJ1-2, with a weak D call TRBD1 (6 bases). CDR3 length: 14 residues. The germline V gene encodes CDR1 SEHNR and CDR2 FQNEAQ (reference sequence). V dropped 5 bases and J dropped 6 bases, with 16 bases sitting between them. CDR3 in amino acids: CASSRDRPQDGYTF. In DNA, the CDR3 is TGTGCCAGCAGCCGAGACAGGCCCCAGGATGGCTACACCTTC.

The chain is built from TRBV7-2 and TRBJ1-1; D is possibly TRBD1 (5 bases). Germline V gene sequence: CDR1 SGHTA, CDR2 FQGNSA. The CDR3 loop spans 14 amino acids. Trimming stripped 3 bases from V and 0 bases from J, with 8 bases between. The DNA of the CDR3 is TGTGCCAGCAGCTTCTTCAGGGTGAACACTGAAGCTTTCTTT. This sequence encodes CASSFFRVNTEAFF. The entire variable domain, with the rest obtained from reference TRBV7-2 and TRBJ1-1, is as follows: GAGVSQSPSNKVTEKGKDVELRCDPISGHTALYWYRQSLGQGLEFLIYFQGNSAPDKSGLPSDRFSAERTGGSVSTLTIQRTQQEDSAVYLCASSFFRVNTEAFFGQGTRLTVV.

The chain couples TRBV20-1 to TRBJ2-3; D is undetermined. The CDR3 consists of 11 residues. Between the trimmed V and J ends, which lost 2 bases and 6 bases, there was a span of 6 bases. Germline values: CDR1 DFQATT, CDR2 SNEGSKA (reference sequence). The CDR3 reads CSARQVDTQYF. The CDR3 nucleotides are TGCAGTGCTAGACAGGTCGATACGCAGTATTTT.

The V call is TRBV6-5, the J call TRBJ2-7; D remains ambiguous. Germline CDR1 reads MNHEY; CDR2 reads SVGAGI. The length of the CDR3 is 15 residues. V lost 3 bases to trimming and J lost 0 bases, with 12 bases between them. CDR3 amino acids: CASSYIQRFSYEQYF. The CDR3 DNA sequence: TGTGCCAGCAGTTATATACAGAGGTTCTCCTACGAGCAGTACTTC.

The genes are TRBV11-2 and TRBJ1-1; D unclear. The CDR3 totals 15 residues. CDR1 and CDR2 from the germline V gene are SGHAT and FQNNGV. V was trimmed by 5 bases and J by 0 bases, leaving 13 bases between them. The CDR3 DNA reads TGTGCCAGCAGCCGCTCCCAACAGTTGAACACTGAAGCTTTCTTT. Its protein is CASSRSQQLNTEAFF.

The chain is built from TRBV6-1 and TRBJ1-2, with D unclear. The V gene lost 5 bases and the J gene lost 8 bases, with 18 bases spanning the gap. In germline, CDR1 is MNHNS, CDR2 SASEGT. The CDR3 totals 14 residues. The chain's CDR3 is CASSSSRTAGGYTF. DNA for the CDR3: TGTGCCAGCAGTTCAAGCCGTACAGCGGGGGGCTACACCTTC.

The chain recombines TRBV7-6 with TRBJ2-1, with 10 bases lining up with TRBD2. Looked up from germline, CDR1 is SGHVS and CDR2 is FNYEAQ. The CDR3 is 18 amino acids. The V and J ends lost 5 bases and 9 bases, in that order; junction bases with no gene match: 19. CDR3 sequence: CASSPPSAGGPVLAEQFF. The CDR3 coding sequence is TGTGCCAGCAGCCCACCTTCAGCGGGAGGGCCCGTCCTCGCTGAGCAGTTCTTC.